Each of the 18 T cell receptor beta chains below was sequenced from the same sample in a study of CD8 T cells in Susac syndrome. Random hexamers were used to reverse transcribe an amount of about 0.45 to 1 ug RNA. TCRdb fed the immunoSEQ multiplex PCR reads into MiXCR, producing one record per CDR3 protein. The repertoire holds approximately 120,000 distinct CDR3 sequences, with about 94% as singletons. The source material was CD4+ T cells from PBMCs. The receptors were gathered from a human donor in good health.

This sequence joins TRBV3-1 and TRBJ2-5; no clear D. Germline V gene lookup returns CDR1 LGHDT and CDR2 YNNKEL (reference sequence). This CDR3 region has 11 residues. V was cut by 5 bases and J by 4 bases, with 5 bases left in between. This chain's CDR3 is CASSIRETQYF. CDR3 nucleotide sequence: TGTGCCAGCAGCATTCGAGAGACCCAGTACTTC.

The CDR3 region is CASSFRQGANTGELFF. CDR3 DNA sequence: TGTGCCAGCAGCTTTCGACAGGGGGCAAACACCGGGGAGCTGTTTTTT. The genes are TRBV7-2 and TRBJ2-2, with 10 bases aligning to TRBD1. The trim removed 3 bases at V and 2 bases at J, leaving 3 bases unmatched. The length of the CDR3 is 16 residues. CDR1 is SGHTA and CDR2 is FQGNSA in the germline V gene.

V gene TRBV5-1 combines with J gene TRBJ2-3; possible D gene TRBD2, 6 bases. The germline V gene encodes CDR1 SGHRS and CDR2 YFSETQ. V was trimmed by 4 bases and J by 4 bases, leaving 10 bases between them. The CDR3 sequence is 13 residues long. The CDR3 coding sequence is TGCGCCAGCAGCCCGGGAGCCGCAGATACGCAGTATTTT. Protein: CASSPGAADTQYF.

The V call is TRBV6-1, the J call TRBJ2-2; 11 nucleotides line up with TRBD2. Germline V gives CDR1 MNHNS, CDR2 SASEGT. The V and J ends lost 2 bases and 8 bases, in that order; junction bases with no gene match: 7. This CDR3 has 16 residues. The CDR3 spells CASSESLAGGGGELFF. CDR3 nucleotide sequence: TGTGCCAGCAGTGAATCCCTAGCGGGAGGTGGGGGGGAGCTGTTTTTT.

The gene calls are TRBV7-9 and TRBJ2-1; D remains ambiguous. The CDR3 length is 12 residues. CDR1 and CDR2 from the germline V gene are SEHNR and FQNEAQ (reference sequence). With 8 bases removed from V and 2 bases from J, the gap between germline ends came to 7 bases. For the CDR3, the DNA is TGTGCCAGCCGAACGACCTACAATGAGCAGTTCTTC. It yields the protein CASRTTYNEQFF.

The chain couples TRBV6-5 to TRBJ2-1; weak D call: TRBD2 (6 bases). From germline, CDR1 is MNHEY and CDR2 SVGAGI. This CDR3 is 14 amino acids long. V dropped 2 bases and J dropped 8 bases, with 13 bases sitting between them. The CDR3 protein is CASSYKHPGDEQFF. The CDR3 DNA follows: TGTGCCAGCAGTTACAAACACCCGGGGGATGAGCAGTTCTTC.

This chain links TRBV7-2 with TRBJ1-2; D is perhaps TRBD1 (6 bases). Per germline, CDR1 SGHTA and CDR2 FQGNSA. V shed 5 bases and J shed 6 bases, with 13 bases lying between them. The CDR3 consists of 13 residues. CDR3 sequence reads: CASSPNRENGYTF. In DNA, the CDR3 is TGTGCCAGCAGCCCTAACAGGGAAAATGGCTACACCTTC.

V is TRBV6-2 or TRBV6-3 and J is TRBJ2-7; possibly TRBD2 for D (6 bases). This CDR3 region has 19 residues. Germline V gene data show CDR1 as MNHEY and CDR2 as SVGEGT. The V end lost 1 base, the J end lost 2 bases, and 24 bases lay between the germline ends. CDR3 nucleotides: TGTGCCAGCAGTTACTTCGGGAGAGCGGCAGGGAAGGGAGCCTACGAGCAGTACTTC. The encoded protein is CASSYFGRAAGKGAYEQYF.

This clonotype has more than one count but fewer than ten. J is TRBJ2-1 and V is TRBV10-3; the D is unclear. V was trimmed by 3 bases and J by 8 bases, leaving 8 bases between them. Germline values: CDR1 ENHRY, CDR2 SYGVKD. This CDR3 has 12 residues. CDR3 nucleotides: TGTGCCATCAGTGACTATACGCATGAGCAGTTCTTC. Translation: CAISDYTHEQFF.

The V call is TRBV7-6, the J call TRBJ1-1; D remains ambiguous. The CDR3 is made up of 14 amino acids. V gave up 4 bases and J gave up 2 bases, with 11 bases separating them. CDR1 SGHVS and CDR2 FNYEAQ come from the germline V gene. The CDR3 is CASSSEPENTEAFF. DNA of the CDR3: TGTGCCAGCAGCTCCGAACCGGAAAACACTGAAGCTTTCTTT.

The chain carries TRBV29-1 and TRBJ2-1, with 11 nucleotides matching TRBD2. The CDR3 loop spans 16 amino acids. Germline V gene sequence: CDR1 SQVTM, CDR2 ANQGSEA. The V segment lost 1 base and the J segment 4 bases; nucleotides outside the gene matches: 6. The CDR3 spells CSVEAGLAGGYNEQFF. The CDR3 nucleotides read TGCAGCGTTGAAGCGGGGCTAGCGGGAGGTTACAATGAGCAGTTCTTC.

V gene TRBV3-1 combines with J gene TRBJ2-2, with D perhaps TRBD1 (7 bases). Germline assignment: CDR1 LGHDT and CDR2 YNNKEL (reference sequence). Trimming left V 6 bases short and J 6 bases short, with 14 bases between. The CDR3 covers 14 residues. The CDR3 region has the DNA TGTGCCAGCAGTCGACAGGGACTCGCCGGGGAGCTGTTTTTT. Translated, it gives CASSRQGLAGELFF.

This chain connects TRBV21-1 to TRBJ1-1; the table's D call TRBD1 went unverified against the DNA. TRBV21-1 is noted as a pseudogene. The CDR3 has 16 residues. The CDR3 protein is CASSIKDTTSNTEAFF. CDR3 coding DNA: TGTGCCAGCAGCATTAAGGACACGACCTCGAACACTGAAGCTTTCTTT.

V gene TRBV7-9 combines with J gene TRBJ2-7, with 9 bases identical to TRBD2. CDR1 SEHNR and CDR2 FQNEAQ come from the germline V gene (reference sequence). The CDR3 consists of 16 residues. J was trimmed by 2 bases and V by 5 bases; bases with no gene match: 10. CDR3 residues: CASSLSWTSATYEQYF. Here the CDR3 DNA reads TGTGCCAGCAGCCTTTCCTGGACTAGCGCAACCTACGAGCAGTACTTC.

The CDR3, as DNA: TGTGCCACCAGCAGAGTGGGTTCCCACAATCAGCCCCAGCATTTT. As protein: CATSRVGSHNQPQHF. V is TRBV15 and J is TRBJ1-5; no firm D call. Germline V gene sequence: CDR1 LNHNV, CDR2 YYDKDF (reference sequence). CDR3 length: 15 residues. V was trimmed by 1 base and J by 3 bases, leaving 10 bases between them. Combining the CDR3 with reference TRBV15 and TRBJ1-5 gives the whole variable domain DAMVIQNPRYQVTQFGKPVTLSCSQTLNHNVMYWYQQKSSQAPKLLFHYYDKDFNNEADTPDNFQSRRPNTSFCFLDIRSPGLGDTAMYLCATSRVGSHNQPQHFGDGTRLSIL.

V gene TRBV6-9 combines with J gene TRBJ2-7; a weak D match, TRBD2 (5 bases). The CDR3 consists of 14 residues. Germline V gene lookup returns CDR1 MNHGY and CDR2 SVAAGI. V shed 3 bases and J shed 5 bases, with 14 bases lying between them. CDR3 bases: TGTGCCAGCAGTTACTATGGTTTTAGCGACGAGCAGTACTTC. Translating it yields CASSYYGFSDEQYF.

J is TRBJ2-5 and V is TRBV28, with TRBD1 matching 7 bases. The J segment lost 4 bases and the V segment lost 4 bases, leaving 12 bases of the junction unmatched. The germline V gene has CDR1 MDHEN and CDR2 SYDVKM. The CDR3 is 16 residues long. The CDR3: CASSYRTGLSGETQYF. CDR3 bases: TGTGCCAGCAGTTATCGGACAGGCTTAAGCGGAGAGACCCAGTACTTC.

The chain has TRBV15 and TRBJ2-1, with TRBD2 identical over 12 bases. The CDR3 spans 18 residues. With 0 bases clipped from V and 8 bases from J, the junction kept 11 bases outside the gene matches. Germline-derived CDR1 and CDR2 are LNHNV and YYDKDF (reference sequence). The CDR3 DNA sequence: TGTGCCACCAGCAGAGATAAAGCGACTAGCGGGAGTTTCGATGAGCAGTTCTTC. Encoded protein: CATSRDKATSGSFDEQFF.